The clone carrying this T cell receptor (beta chain) appeared a few times. Antigen: not known. Uncontrolled infection, other autoimmune disease, pregnancy and lactation each barred patients from inclusion. RNA transcripts yielded amplified TCR beta CDR3 regions. The primer set for the first-round RT-PCR of the TCR CDR3 was HTBI. TCRdb independently ran MiXCR on the multiplex PCR reads; one entry per CDR3 protein. This sample carries approximately 640,000 distinct CDR3 sequences, just under 45% of them seen once, and the ten largest clones take roughly 6.5%. V lost 0 bases and J 6 bases, leaving 15 bases between the germline ends. The CDR3 runs to 17 residues. Germline V gene data show CDR1 as SNHLY and CDR2 as FYNNEI. The data derive from a study of T cells in Graves' hyperthyroidism and ophthalmopathy. Whole-study findings and limits: Ophthalmopathy was model-predicted a median about 7.1 months pre-onset.

The TCR sequence derives from an adult man with Graves' disease, either hyperthyroidism or ophthalmopathy (not recorded which). Input material: peripheral blood or thyroid tissue (not recorded which). J is TRBJ1-6 and V is TRBV2; D may be TRBD1 (5 bases). DNA for the CDR3: TGTGCCAGCAGTGAAGCGGCGAGGGGCTGGCGTAATTCACCCCTCCACTTT. It yields the protein CASSEAARGWRNSPLHF.